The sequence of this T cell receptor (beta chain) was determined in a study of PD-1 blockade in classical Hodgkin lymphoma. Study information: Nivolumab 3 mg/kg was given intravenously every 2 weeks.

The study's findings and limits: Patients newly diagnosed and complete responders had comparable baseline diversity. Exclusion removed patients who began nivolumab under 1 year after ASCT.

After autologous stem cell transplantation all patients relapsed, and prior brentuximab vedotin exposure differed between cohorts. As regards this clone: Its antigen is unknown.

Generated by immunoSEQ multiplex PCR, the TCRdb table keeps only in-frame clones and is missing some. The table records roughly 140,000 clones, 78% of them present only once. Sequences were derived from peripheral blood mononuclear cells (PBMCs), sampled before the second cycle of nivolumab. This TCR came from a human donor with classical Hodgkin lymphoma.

The CDR3 sequence: CASSIDLSDTQYF. The CDR3, as DNA: TGTGCCAGCAGCATCGACCTGTCAGATACGCAGTATTTT. This rearrangement joins TRBV7-9 to TRBJ2-3, with D unclear. Germline CDR1 reads SEHNR; CDR2 reads FQNEAQ (reference sequence). The CDR3 is made up of 13 amino acids. V shed 5 bases and J shed 4 bases, with 10 bases lying between them. Variable domain in full (rest from reference TRBV7-9 and TRBJ2-3): DTGVSQNPRHKITKRGQNVTFRCDPISEHNRLYWYRQTLGQGPEFLTYFQNEAQLEKSRLLSDRFSAERPKGSFSTLEIQRTEQGDSAMYLCASSIDLSDTQYFGPGTRLTVL.